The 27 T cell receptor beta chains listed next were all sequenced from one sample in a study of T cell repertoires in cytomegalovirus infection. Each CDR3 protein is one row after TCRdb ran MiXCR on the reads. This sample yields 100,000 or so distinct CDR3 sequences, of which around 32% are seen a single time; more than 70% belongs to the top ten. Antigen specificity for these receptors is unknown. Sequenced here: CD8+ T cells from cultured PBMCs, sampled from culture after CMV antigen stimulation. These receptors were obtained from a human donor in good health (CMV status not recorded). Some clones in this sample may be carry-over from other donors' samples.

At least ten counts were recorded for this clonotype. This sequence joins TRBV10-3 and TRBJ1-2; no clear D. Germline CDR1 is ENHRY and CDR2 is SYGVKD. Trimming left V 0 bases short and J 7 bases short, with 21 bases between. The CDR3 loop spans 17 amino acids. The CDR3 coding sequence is TGTGCCATCAGTGAGTCTTGGCAGGTCGCTCCGATTCGTGGCTACACCTTC. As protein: CAISESWQVAPIRGYTF.

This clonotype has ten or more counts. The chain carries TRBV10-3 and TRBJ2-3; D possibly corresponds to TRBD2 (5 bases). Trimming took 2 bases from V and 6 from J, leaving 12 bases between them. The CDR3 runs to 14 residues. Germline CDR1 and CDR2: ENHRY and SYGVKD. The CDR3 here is CAISEAGVSDTQYF. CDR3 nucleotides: TGTGCCATCAGTGAGGCCGGGGTATCGGATACGCAGTATTTT.

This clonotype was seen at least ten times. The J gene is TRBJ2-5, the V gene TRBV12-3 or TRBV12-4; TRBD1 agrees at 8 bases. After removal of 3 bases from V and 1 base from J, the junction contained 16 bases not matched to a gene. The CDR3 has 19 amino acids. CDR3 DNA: TGTGCCAGCAGTTTGAGGGCAGGGGGCCTCTCTAAAACCCAAGAGACCCAGTACTTC. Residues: CASSLRAGGLSKTQETQYF.

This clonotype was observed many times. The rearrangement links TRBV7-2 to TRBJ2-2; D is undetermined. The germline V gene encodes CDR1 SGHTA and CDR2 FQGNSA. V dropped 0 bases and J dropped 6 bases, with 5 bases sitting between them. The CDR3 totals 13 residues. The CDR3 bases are TGTGCCAGCAGCTTAGCGCAGGCCGGGGAGCTGTTTTTT. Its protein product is CASSLAQAGELFF.

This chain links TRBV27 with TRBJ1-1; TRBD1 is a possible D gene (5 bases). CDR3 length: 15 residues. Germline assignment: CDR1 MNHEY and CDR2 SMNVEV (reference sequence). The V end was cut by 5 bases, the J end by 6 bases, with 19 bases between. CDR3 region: CASSGGGDPKAEAFF. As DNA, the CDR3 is TGTGCCAGCAGTGGGGGTGGGGACCCGAAGGCTGAAGCTTTCTTT.

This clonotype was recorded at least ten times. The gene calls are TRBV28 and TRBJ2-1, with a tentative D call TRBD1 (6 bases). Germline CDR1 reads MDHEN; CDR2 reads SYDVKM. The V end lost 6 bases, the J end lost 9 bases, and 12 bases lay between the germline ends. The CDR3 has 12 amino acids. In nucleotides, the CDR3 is TGTGCCAGCAGCTTTACAGGGACTGAGCAGTTCTTC. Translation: CASSFTGTEQFF.

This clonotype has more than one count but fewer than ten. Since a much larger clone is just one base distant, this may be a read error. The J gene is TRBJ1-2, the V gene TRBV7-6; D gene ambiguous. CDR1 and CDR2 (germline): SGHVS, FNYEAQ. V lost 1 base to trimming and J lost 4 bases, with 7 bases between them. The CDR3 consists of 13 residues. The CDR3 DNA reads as TGTGCCAGCAGCTTAGAGGCGGGCTATGGCTACACCTTC. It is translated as CASSLEAGYGYTF.

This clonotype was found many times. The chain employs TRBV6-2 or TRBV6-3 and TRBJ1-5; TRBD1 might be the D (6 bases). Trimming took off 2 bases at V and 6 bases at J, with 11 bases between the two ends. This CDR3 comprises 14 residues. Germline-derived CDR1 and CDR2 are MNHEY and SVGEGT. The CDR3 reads CASSYDGGFQPQHF. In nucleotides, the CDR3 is TGTGCCAGCAGTTACGACGGGGGCTTTCAGCCCCAGCATTTT.

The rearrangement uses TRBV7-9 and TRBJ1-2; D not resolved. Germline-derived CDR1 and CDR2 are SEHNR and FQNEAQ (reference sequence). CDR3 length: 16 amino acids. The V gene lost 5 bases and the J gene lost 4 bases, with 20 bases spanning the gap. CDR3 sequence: CASSPPWTEFVYGYTF. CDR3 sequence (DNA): TGTGCCAGCAGCCCGCCTTGGACGGAGTTCGTCTATGGCTACACCTTC.

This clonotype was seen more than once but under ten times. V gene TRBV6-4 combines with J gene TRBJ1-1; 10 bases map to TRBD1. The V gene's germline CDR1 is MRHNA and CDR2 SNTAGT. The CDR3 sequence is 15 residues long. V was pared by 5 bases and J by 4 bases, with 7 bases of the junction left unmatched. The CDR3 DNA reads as TGTGCCAGCAGTCCCGGGACAGGGGAGAGCACTGAAGCTTTCTTT. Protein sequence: CASSPGTGESTEAFF.

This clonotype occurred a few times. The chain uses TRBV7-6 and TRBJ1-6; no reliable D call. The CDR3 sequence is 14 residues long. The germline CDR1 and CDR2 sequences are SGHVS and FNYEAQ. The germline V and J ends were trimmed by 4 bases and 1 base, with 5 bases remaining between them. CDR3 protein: CASSSESYNSPLHF. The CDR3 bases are TGTGCCAGCAGCTCAGAATCCTATAATTCACCCCTCCACTTT.

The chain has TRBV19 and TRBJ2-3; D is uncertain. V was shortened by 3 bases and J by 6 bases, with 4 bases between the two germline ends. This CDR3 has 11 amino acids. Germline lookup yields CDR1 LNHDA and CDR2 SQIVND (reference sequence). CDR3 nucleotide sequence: TGTGCCAGTAGTATGGGGGATACGCAGTATTTT. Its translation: CASSMGDTQYF.

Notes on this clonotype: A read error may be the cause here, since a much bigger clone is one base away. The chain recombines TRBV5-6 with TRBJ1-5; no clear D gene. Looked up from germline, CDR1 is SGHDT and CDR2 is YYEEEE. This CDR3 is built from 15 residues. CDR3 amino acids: CVSSLAPGADQPQHF. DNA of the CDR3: TGTGTCAGCAGCTTGGCCCCGGGAGCTGATCAGCCCCAGCATTTT.

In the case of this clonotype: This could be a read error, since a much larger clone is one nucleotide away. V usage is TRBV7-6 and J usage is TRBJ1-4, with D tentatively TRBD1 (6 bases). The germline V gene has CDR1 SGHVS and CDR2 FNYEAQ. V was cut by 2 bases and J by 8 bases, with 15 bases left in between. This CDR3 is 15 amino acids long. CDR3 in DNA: TGTGCCAGCAGCTTAAGCCCAGGGGAATCGGAAAAACTGTTTTTT. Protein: CASSLSPGESEKLFF.

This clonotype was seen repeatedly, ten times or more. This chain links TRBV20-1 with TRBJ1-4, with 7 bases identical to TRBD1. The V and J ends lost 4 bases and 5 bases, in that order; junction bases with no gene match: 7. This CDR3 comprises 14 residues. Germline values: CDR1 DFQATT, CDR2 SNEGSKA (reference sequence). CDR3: CSAIAPGQNEKLFF. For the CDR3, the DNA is TGCAGTGCTATAGCCCCGGGACAGAATGAAAAACTGTTTTTT.

CDR3 DNA: TGTGCCAGCAGCTCTCCCGGGAGGCGCTATGGCTACACCTTC. Its protein is CASSSPGRRYGYTF. V and J are TRBV5-6 and TRBJ1-2; D is ambiguous. Germline V gene lookup returns CDR1 SGHDT and CDR2 YYEEEE. The CDR3 loop spans 14 amino acids. Trimming removed 3 bases from V and 4 bases from J, with 13 bases in between.

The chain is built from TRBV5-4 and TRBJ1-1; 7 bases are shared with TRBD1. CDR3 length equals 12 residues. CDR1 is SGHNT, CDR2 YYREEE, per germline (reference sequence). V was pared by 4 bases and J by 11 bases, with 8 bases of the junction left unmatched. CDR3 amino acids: CASSQWTGAAFF. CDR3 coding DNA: TGTGCCAGCAGCCAATGGACAGGCGCTGCTTTCTTT.

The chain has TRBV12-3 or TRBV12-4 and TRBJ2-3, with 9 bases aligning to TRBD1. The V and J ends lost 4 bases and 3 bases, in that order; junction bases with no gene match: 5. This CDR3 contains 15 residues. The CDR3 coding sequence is TGTGCCAGCAGTTATCGGGACAGGGTTACAGATACGCAGTATTTT. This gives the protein CASSYRDRVTDTQYF.

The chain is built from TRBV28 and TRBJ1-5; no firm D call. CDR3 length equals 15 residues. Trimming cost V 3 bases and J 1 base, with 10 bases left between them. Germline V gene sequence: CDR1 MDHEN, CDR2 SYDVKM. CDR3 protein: CASSFSSRSNQPQHF. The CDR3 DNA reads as TGTGCCAGCAGTTTTTCCAGCAGGAGCAATCAGCCCCAGCATTTT. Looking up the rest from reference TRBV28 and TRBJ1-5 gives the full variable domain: DVKVTQSSRYLVKRTGEKVFLECVQDMDHENMFWYRQDPGLGLRLIYFSYDVKMKEKGDIPEGYSVSREKKERFSLILESASTNQTSMYLCASSFSSRSNQPQHFGDGTRLSIL.

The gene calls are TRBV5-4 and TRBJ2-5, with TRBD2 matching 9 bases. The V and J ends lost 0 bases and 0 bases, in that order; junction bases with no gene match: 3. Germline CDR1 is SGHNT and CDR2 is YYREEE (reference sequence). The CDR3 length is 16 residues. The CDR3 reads CASSLAVAGDQETQYF. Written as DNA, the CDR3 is TGTGCCAGCAGCTTGGCGGTAGCGGGGGACCAAGAGACCCAGTACTTC.

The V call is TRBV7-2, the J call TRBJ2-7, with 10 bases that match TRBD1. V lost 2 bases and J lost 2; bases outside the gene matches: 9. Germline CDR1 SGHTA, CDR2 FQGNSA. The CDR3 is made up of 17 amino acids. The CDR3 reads CASSLRGRDRGTYEQYF. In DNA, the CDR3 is TGTGCCAGCAGCTTAAGAGGGCGGGACAGGGGCACCTACGAGCAGTACTTC. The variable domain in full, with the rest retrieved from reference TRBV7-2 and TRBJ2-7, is GAGVSQSPSNKVTEKGKDVELRCDPISGHTALYWYRQSLGQGLEFLIYFQGNSAPDKSGLPSDRFSAERTGGSVSTLTIQRTQQEDSAVYLCASSLRGRDRGTYEQYFGPGTRLTVT.

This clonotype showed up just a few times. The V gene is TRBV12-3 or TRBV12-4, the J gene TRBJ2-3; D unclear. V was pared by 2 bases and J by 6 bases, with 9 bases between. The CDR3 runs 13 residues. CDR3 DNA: TGTGCCAGCAGTTTATTGGGATCCGATACGCAGTATTTT. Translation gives CASSLLGSDTQYF.

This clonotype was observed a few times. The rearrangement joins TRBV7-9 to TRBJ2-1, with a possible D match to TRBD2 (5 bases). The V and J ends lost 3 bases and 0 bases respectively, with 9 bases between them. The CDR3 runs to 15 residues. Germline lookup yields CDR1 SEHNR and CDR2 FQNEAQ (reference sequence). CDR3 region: CASSFVGSSYNEQFF. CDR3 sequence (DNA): TGTGCCAGCAGCTTCGTGGGGAGCTCCTACAATGAGCAGTTCTTC.

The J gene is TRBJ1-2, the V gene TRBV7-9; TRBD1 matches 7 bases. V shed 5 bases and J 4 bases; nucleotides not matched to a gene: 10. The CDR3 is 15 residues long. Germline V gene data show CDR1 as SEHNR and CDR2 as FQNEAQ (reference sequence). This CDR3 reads CASSQRQGSAYGYTF. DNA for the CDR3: TGTGCCAGCAGCCAGCGACAGGGTTCAGCCTATGGCTACACCTTC.

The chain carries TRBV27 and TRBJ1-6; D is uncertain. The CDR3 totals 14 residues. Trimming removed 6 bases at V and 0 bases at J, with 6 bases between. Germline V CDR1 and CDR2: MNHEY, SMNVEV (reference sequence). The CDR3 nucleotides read TGTGCCAGCAGCTTACACTCCTATAATTCACCCCTCCACTTT. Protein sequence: CASSLHSYNSPLHF.

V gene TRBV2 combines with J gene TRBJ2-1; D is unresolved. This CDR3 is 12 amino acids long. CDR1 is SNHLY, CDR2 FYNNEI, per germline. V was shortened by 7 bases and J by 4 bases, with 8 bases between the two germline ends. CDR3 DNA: TGTGCCAGCATGGGGATTTACAATGAGCAGTTCTTC. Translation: CASMGIYNEQFF.

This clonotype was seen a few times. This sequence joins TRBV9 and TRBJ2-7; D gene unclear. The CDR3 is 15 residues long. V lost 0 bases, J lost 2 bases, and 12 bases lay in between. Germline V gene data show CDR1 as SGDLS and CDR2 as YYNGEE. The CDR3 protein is CASSVAPGTTYEQYF. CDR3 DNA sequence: TGTGCCAGCAGCGTAGCTCCAGGTACAACCTACGAGCAGTACTTC.